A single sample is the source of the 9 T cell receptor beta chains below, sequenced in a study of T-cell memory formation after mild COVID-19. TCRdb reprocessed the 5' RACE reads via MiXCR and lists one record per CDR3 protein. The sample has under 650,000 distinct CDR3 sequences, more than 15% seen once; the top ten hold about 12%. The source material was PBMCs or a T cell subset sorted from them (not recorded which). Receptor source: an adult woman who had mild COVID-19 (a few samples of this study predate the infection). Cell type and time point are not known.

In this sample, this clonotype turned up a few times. CDR3 in DNA: TGTGCCAGCACTGGACAGAACCCCTACGAGCAGTACTTC. Its translation is CASTGQNPYEQYF. This chain links TRBV6-5 with TRBJ2-7; weak D call: TRBD1 (6 bases). The CDR3 totals 13 residues. Germline V CDR1 and CDR2: MNHEY, SVGAGI. V was pared by 7 bases and J by 2 bases, with 12 bases between.

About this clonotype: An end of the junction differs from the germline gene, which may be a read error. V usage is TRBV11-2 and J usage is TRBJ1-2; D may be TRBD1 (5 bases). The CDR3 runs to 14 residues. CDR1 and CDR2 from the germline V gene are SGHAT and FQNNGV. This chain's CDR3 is CASSLDSGPRGYTF. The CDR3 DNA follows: TGTGCCAGCAGCCTAGACTCGGGGCCAAGGGGCTACACCTTC. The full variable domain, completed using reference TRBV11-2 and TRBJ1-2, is EAGVAQSPRYKIIEKRQSVAFWCNPISGHATLYWYQQILGQGPKLLIQFQNNGVVDDSQLPKDRFSAERLKGVDSTLKIQPAKLEDSAVYLCASSLDSGPRGYTFGSGTRLTVV.

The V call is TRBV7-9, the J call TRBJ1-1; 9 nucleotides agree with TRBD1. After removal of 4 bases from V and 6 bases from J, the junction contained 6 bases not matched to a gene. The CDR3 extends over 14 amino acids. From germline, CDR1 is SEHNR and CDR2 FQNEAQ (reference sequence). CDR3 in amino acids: CASSSGQGVAEAFF. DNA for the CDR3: TGTGCCAGCAGCTCGGGACAGGGTGTTGCTGAAGCTTTCTTT.

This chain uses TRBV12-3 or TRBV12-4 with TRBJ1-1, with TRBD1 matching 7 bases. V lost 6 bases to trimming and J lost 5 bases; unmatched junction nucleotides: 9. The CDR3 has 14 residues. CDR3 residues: CASSTTGSRTEAFF. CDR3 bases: TGTGCCAGCAGCACGACAGGGTCGAGGACTGAAGCTTTCTTT.

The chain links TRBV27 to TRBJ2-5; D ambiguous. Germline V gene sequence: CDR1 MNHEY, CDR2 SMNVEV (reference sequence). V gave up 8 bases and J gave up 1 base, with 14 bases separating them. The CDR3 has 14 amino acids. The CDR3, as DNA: TGTGCCAGCGCGCTAGGGCTTCCCCAAGAGACCCAGTACTTC. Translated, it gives CASALGLPQETQYF.

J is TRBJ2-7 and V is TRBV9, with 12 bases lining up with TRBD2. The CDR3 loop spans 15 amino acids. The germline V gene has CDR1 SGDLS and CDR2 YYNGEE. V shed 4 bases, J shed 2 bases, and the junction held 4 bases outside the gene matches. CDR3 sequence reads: CASSLSSGGAYEQYF. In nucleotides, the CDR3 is TGTGCCAGCAGCCTGTCTAGCGGGGGGGCCTACGAGCAGTACTTC.

This chain's CDR3 is CASSPDSISGPLQYF. The DNA of the CDR3 is TGTGCCAGCTCACCCGATAGTATTTCCGGGCCTCTGCAGTACTTC. The chain links TRBV18 to TRBJ2-7; D gene uncertain. Trimming took 3 bases from V and 9 from J, leaving 21 bases between them. Germline V lookup: CDR1 KGHSH, CDR2 LQKENI. The CDR3 consists of 15 residues.

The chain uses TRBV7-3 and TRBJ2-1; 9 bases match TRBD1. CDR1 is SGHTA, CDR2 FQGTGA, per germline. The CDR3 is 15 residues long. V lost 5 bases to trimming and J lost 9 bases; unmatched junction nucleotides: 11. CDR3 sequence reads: CASSETGGQPTEQFF. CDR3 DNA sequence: TGTGCCAGCAGCGAAACAGGGGGCCAACCCACTGAGCAGTTCTTC.

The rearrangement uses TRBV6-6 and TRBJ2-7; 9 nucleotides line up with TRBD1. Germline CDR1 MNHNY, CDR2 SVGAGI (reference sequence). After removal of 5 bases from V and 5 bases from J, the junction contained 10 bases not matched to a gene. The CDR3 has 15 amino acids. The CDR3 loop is CASSAPGQGIHEQYF. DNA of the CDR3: TGTGCCAGCAGTGCACCGGGACAGGGTATCCACGAGCAGTACTTC.